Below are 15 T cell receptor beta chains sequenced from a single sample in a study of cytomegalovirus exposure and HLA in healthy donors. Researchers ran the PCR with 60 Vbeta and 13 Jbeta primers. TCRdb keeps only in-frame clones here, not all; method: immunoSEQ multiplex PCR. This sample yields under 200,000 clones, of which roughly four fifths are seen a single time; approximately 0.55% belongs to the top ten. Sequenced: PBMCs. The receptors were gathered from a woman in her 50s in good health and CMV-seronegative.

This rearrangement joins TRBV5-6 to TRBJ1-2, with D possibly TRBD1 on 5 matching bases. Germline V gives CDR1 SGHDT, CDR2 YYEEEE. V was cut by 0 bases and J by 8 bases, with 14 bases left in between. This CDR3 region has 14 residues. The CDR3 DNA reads TGTGCCAGCAGCTTGGCCGGCAGGGCCGGCGGCTACACCTTC. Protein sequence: CASSLAGRAGGYTF. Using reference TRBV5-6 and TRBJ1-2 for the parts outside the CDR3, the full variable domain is DAGVTQSPTHLIKTRGQQVTLRCSPKSGHDTVSWYQQALGQGPQFIFQYYEEEERQRGNFPDRFSGHQFPNYSSELNVNALLLGDSALYLCASSLAGRAGGYTFGSGTRLTVV.

This CDR3 reads CASSLAFSGGAGEQYF. As DNA, the CDR3 is TGTGCCAGCAGCTTAGCGTTTAGCGGGGGGGCCGGCGAGCAGTACTTC. The chain employs TRBV7-9 and TRBJ2-7; 11 bases align to TRBD2. This CDR3 comprises 16 residues. The germline V gene has CDR1 SEHNR and CDR2 FQNEAQ (reference sequence). Trimming cost V 0 bases and J 6 bases; bases outside gene matches: 7.

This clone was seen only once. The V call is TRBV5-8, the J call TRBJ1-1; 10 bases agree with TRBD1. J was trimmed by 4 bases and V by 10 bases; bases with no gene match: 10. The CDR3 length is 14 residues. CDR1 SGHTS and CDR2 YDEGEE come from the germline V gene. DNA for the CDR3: TGTGCCCCCGCCCGACAGGGGGCGAGCACTGAAGCTTTCTTT. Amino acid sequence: CAPARQGASTEAFF.

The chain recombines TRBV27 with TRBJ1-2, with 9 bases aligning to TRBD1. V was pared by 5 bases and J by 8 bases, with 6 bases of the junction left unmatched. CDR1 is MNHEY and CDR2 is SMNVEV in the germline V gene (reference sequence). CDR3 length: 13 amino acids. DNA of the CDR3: TGTGCCAGCAGTACCCTGACAGGGGGAGGCTACACCTTC. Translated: CASSTLTGGGYTF.

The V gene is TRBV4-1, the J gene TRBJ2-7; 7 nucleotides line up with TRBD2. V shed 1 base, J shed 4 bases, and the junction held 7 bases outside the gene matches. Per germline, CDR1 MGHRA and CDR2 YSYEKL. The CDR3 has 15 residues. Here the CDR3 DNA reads TGCGCCAGCAGCCAAGGAAGCGGGGCGATATACGAGCAGTACTTC. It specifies CASSQGSGAIYEQYF.

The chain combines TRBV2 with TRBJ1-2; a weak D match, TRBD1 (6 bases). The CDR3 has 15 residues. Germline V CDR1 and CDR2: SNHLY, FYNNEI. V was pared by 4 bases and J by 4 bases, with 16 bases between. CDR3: CASSGPRGRSYGYTF. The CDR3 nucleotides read TGTGCCAGCAGTGGACCCAGGGGCAGGAGCTATGGCTACACCTTC. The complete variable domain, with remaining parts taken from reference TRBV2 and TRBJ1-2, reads EPEVTQTPSHQVTQMGQEVILRCVPISNHLYFYWYRQILGQKVEFLVSFYNNEISEKSEIFDDQFSVERPDGSNFTLKIRSTKLEDSAMYFCASSGPRGRSYGYTFGSGTRLTVV.

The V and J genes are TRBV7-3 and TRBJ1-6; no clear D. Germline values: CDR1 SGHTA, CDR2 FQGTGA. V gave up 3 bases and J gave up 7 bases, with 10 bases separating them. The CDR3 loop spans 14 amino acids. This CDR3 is CASSLYGLNSPLHF. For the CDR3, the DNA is TGTGCCAGCAGCTTGTACGGTCTGAATTCACCCCTCCACTTT.

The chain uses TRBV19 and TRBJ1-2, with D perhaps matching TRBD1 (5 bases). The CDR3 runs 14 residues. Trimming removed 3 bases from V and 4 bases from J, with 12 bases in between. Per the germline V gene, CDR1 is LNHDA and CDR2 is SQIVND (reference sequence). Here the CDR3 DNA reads TGTGCCAGTAGTATCCAAGACAGACTCTATGGCTACACCTTC. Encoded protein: CASSIQDRLYGYTF.

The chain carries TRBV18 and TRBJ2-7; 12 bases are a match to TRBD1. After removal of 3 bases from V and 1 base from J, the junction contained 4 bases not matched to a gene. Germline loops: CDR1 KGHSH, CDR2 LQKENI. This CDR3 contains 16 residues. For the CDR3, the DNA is TGTGCCAGCTCACCGGGGACAGGGGGCCGTTCCTACGAGCAGTACTTC. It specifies CASSPGTGGRSYEQYF. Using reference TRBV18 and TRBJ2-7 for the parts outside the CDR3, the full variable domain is NAGVMQNPRHLVRRRGQEARLRCSPMKGHSHVYWYRQLPEEGLKFMVYLQKENIIDESGMPKERFSAEFPKEGPSILRIQQVVRGDSAAYFCASSPGTGGRSYEQYFGPGTRLTVT.

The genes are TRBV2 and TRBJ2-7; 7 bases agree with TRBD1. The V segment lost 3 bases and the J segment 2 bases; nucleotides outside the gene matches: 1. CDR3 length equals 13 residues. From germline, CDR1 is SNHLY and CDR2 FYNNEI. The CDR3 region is CASSDGQAYEQYF. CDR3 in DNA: TGTGCCAGCAGTGACGGACAGGCCTACGAGCAGTACTTC.

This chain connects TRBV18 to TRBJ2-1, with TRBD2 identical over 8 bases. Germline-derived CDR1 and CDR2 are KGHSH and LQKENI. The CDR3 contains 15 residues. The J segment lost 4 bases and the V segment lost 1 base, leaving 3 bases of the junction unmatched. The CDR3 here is CASSPLAGLYNEQFF. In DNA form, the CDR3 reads TGTGCCAGCTCACCACTAGCGGGACTTTACAATGAGCAGTTCTTC.

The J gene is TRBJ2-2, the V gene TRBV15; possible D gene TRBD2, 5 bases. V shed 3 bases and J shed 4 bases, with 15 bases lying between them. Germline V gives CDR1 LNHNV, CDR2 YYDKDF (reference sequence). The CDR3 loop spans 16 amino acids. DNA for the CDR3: TGTGCCACCAGCAGGTCCTTAGGTCGGGGCACCGGGGAGCTGTTTTTT. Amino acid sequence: CATSRSLGRGTGELFF. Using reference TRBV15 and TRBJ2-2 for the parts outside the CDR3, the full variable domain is DAMVIQNPRYQVTQFGKPVTLSCSQTLNHNVMYWYQQKSSQAPKLLFHYYDKDFNNEADTPDNFQSRRPNTSFCFLDIRSPGLGDTAMYLCATSRSLGRGTGELFFGEGSRLTVL.

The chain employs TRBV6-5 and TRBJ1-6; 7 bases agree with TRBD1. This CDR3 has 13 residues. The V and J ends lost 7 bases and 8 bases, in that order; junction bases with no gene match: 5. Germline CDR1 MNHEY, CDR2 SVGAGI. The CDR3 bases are TGTGCCAGCAAACGACAGGGATATTCACCCCTCCACTTT. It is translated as CASKRQGYSPLHF.

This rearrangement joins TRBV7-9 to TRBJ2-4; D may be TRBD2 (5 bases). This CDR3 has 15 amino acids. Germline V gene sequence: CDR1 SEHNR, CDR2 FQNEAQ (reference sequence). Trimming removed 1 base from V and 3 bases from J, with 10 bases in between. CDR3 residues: CASSLDSSGKNIQYF. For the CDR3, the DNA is TGTGCCAGCAGCTTAGATTCGAGCGGCAAAAACATTCAGTACTTC. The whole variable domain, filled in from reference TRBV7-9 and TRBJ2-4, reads DTGVSQNPRHKITKRGQNVTFRCDPISEHNRLYWYRQTLGQGPEFLTYFQNEAQLEKSRLLSDRFSAERPKGSFSTLEIQRTEQGDSAMYLCASSLDSSGKNIQYFGAGTRLSVL.

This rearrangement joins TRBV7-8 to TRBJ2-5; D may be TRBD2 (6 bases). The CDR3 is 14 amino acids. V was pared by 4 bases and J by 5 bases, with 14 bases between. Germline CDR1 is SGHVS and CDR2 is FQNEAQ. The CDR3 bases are TGTGCCAGCAGCTGGGGTGGGGGGTTGGAGACCCAGTACTTC. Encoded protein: CASSWGGGLETQYF.